This T cell receptor beta chain was found in a study of blood T cell repertoires in COVID-19. Study information: The study drew acute and convalescent COVID-19 samples from the United States, Italy and Spain.

Trimming cost V 3 bases and J 6 bases; bases outside gene matches: 13. The CDR3 sequence is 17 residues long. Germline loops: CDR1 MNHNS, CDR2 SASEGT. Original data processing: Estimation of nucleated cell counts was performed using reference gene primer amplification. Assay used: immunoSEQ multiplex PCR; TCRdb lists only in-frame clones, some missing. Clone size and V and J calls were adopted from that table, with D and trimming inferred from the DNA. This sample carries 90,000 to 120,000 clones, roughly 92% of them seen once, and the ten largest clones take around 5.7%. This TCR was sampled from a man between 65 and 80 years old with acute or convalescent COVID-19. Source material: peripheral blood. The chain combines TRBV6-1 with TRBJ2-1; TRBD1 matches at 8 bases. In DNA form, the CDR3 reads TGTGCCAGCAGTGAGCTCTGGTACAGGGGGAAGGGCAATGAGCAGTTCTTC. Amino acid sequence: CASSELWYRGKGNEQFF.